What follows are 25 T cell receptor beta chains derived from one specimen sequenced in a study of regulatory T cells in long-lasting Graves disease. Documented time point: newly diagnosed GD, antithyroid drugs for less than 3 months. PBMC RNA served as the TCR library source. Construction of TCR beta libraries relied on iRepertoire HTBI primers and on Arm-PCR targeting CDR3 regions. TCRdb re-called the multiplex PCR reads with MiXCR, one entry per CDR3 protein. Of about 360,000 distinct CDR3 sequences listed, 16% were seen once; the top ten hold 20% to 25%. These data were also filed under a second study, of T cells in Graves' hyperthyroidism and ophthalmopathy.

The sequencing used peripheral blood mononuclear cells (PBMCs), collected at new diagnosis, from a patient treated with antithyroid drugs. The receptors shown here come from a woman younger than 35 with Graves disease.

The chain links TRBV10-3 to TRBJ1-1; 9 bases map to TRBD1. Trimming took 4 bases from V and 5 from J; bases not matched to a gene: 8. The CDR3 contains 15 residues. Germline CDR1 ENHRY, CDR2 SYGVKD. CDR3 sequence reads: CAISAPGQGATEAFF. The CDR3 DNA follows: TGTGCCATCAGTGCCCCGGGACAGGGCGCGACTGAAGCTTTCTTT.

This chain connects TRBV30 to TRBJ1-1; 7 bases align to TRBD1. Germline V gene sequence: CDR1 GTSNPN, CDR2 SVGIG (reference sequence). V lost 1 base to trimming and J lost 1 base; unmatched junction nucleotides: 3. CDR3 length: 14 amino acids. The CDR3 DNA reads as TGTGCCTGGAGTGAGGAGGGGGCGAACACTGAAGCTTTCTTT. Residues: CAWSEEGANTEAFF. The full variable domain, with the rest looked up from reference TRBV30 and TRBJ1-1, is SQTIHQWPATLVQPVGSPLSLECTVEGTSNPNLYWYRQAAGRGLQLLFYSVGIGQISSEVPQNLSASRPQDRQFILSSKKLLLSDSGFYLCAWSEEGANTEAFFGQGTRLTVV.

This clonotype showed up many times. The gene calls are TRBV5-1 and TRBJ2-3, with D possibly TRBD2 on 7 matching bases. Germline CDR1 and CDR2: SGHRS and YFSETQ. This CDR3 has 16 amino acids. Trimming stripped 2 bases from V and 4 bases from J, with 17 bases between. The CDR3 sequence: CASSFFGGAQSDTQYF. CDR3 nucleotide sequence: TGCGCCAGCAGCTTTTTTGGGGGGGCGCAGTCAGATACGCAGTATTTT.

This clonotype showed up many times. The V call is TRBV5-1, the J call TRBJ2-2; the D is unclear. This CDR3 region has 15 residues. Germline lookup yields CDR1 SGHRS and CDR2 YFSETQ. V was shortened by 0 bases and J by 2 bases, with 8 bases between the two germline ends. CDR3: CASSLAPVNTGELFF. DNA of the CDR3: TGCGCCAGCAGCTTGGCCCCAGTTAACACCGGGGAGCTGTTTTTT.

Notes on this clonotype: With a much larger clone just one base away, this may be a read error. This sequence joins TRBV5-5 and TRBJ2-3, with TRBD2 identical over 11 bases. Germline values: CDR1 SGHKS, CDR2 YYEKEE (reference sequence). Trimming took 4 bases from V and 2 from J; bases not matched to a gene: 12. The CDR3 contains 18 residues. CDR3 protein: CASSTLTSGTGDTDTQYF. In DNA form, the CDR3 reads TGTGCCAGCAGCACCCTGACTAGCGGGACGGGAGACACAGATACGCAGTATTTT.

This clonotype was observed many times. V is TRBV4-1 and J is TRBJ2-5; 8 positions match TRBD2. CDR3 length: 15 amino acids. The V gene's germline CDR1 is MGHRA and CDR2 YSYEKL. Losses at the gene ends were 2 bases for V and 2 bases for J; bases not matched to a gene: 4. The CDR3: CASSQILAVQETQYF. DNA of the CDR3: TGCGCCAGCAGCCAAATACTAGCGGTTCAAGAGACCCAGTACTTC.

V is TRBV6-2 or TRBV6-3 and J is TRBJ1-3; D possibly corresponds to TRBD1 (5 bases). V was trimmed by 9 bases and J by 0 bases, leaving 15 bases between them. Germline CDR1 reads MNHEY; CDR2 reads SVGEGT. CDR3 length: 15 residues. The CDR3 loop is CASTGSSSSGNTIYF. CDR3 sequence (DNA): TGTGCCAGTACAGGTAGCTCTTCCTCTGGAAACACCATATATTTT.

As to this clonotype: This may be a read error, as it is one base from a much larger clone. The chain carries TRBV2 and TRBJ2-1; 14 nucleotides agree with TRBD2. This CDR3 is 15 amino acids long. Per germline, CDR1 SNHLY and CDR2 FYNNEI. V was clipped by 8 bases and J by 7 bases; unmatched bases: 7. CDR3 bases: TGTGCCAGCGCCCGACTAGCGGGGGGGCGTAATGAGCAGTTCTTC. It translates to CASARLAGGRNEQFF.

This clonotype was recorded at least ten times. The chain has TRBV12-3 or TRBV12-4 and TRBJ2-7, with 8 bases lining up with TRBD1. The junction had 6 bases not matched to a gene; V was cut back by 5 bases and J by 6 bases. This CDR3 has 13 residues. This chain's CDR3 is CASSPTGQGEQYF. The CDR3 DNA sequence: TGTGCCAGCAGTCCCACCGGACAGGGCGAGCAGTACTTC.

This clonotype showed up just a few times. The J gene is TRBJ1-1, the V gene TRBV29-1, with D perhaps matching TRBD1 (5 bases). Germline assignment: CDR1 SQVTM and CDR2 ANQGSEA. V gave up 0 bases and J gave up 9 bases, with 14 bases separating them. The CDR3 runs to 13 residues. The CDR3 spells CSVEEQWGDKAFF. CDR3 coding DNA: TGCAGCGTTGAAGAACAGTGGGGGGATAAAGCTTTCTTT. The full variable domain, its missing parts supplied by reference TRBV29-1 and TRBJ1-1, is SAVISQKPSRDICQRGTSLTIQCQVDSQVTMMFWYRQQPGQSLTLIATANQGSEATYESGFVIDKFPISRPNLTFSTLTVSNMSPEDSSIYLCSVEEQWGDKAFFGQGTRLTVV.

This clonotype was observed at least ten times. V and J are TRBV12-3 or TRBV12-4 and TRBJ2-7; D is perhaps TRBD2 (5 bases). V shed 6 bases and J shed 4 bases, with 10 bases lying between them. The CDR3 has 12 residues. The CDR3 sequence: CASRYTSYEQYF. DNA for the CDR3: TGTGCCAGCAGATATACTAGTTACGAGCAGTACTTC.

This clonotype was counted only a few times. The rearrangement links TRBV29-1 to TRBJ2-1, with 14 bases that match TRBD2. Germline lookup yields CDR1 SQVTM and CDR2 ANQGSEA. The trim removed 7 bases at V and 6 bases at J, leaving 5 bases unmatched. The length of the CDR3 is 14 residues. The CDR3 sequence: CSARLAGGPNEQFF. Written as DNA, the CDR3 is TGCAGCGCCAGACTAGCGGGGGGGCCCAATGAGCAGTTCTTC.

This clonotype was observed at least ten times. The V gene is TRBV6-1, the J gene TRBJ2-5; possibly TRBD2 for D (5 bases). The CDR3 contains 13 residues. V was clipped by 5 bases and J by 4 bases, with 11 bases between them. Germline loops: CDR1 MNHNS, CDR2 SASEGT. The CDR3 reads CASSLTKLETQYF. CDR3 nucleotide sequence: TGTGCCAGCAGTCTGACTAAACTAGAGACCCAGTACTTC.

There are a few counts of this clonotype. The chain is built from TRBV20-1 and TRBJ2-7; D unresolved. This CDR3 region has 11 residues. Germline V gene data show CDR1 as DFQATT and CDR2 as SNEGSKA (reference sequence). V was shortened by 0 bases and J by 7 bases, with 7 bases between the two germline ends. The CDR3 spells CSARDRGEQYF. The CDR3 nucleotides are TGCAGTGCTAGAGATCGTGGAGAGCAGTACTTC.

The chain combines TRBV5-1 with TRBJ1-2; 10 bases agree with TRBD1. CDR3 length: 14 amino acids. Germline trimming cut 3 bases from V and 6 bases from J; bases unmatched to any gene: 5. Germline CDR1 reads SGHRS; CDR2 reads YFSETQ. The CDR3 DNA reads TGCGCCAGCAGCTCAGACGGACAGGGGGATGGCTACACCTTC. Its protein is CASSSDGQGDGYTF.

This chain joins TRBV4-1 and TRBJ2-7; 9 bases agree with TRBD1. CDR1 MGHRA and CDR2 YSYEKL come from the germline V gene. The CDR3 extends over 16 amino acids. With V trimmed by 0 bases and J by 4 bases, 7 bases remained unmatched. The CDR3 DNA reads TGCGCCAGCAGCCAAGATAAATGGGACAGGGCTTACGAGCAGTACTTC. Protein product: CASSQDKWDRAYEQYF.

CDR3 nucleotide sequence: TGCAGTGCGGACAGTGGTTACCAAGAGACCCAGTACTTC. Translated, it gives CSADSGYQETQYF. V is TRBV20-1 and J is TRBJ2-5; D might be TRBD1 (6 bases). There are 13 residues in the CDR3. The germline gives CDR1 DFQATT, CDR2 SNEGSKA (reference sequence). V lost 6 bases to trimming and J lost 0 bases, with 11 bases between them.

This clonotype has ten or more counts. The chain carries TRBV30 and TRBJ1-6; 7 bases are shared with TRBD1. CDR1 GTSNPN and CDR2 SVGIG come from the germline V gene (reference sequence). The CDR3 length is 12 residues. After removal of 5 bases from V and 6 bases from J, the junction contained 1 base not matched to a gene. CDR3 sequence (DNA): TGTGCCTGGTACAGGGGTAATTCACCCCTCCACTTT. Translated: CAWYRGNSPLHF.

CDR3 region: CASSQDVFDKLFRMNTEAFF. In nucleotides, the CDR3 is TGTGCCAGCAGCCAAGATGTATTTGACAAACTTTTCCGTATGAACACTGAAGCTTTCTTT. The chain uses TRBV14 and TRBJ1-1; D unresolved. There are 20 residues in the CDR3. Trimming removed 0 bases from V and 0 bases from J, with 23 bases in between. Germline V CDR1 and CDR2: SGHDN, FVKESK.

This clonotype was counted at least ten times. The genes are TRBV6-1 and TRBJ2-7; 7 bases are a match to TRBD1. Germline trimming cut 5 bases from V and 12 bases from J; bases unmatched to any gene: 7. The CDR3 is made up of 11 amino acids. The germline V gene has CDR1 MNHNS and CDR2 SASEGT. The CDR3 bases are TGTGCCAGCAGTCCGACAGGGCTTTTGTACTTC. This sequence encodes CASSPTGLLYF.

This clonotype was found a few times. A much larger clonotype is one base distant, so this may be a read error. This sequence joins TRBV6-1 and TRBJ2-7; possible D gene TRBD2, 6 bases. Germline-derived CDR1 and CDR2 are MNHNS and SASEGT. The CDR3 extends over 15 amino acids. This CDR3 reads CASSDVGGASYEQCF. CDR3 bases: TGTGCCAGCAGTGATGTTGGCGGGGCCTCCTACGAGCAGTGCTTC.

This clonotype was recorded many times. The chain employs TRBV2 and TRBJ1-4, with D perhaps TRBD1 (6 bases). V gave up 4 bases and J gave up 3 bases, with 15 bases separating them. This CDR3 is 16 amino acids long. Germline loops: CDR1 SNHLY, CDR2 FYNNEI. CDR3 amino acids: CASSGQGIRPNEKLFF. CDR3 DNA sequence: TGTGCCAGCAGTGGTCAGGGGATCCGACCTAATGAAAAACTGTTTTTT. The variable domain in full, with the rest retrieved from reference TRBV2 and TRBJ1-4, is EPEVTQTPSHQVTQMGQEVILRCVPISNHLYFYWYRQILGQKVEFLVSFYNNEISEKSEIFDDQFSVERPDGSNFTLKIRSTKLEDSAMYFCASSGQGIRPNEKLFFGSGTQLSVL.

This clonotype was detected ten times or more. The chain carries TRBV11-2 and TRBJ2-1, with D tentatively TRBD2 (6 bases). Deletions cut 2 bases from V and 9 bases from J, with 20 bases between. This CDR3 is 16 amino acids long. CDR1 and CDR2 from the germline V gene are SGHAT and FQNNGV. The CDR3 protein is CASSLRYRGGLGEQFF. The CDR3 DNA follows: TGTGCCAGCAGCTTACGGTATCGTGGGGGGTTGGGTGAGCAGTTCTTC.

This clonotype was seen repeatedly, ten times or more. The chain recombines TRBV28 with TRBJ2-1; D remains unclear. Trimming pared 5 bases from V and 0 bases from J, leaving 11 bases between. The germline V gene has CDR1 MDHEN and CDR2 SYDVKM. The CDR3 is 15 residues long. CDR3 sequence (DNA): TGTGCCAGCAGTGGTGTTGGGTCCTCCTACAATGAGCAGTTCTTC. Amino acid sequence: CASSGVGSSYNEQFF.

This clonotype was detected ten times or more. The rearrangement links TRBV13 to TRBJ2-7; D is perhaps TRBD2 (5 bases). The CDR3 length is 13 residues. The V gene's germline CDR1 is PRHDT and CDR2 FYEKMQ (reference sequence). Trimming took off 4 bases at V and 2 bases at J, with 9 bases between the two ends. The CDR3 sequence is CASSSRVAYEQYF. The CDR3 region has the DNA TGTGCCAGCAGCTCGCGGGTGGCCTACGAGCAGTACTTC. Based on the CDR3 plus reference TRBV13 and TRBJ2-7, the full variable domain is AAGVIQSPRHLIKEKRETATLKCYPIPRHDTVYWYQQGPGQDPQFLISFYEKMQSDKGSIPDRFSAQQFSDYHSELNMSSLELGDSALYFCASSSRVAYEQYFGPGTRLTVT.